Listed below are T cell receptor beta chains from one sample, sequenced in a study of T-cell reconstitution after alpha-beta-depleted transplantation in children. TCRdb called the PCR reads again in MiXCR, with one record for every CDR3 protein. The data contain about 360,000 distinct CDR3 sequences, about an eighth of them singletons. The sequenced sample was PBMCs, obtained from the stem cell graft. These receptor sequences come from a human donor who donated a stem cell graft to a child with Fanconi anemia. The CDR3 runs from the conserved cysteine through the conserved F or W. Fields, in order: J gene, V gene, clone size, D gene, CDR3 DNA, CDR3 protein. The D gene is left open where the match is weak. Clone size appears in some rows only: once, few, many, or a class for an expanded clone.

j_gene: TRBJ1-2; v_gene: TRBV29-1; abundance: many; d_gene: NA; CDR3nt: TGCAGCGTTGAAGTCAAAGGTGGGAACTATGGCTACACCTTC; CDR3aa: CSVEVKGGNYGYTF
j_gene: TRBJ1-1; v_gene: TRBV19; abundance: few; d_gene: NA; CDR3nt: TGTGCCAGTAGTATTCTCCCAGGGAACACTGAAGCTTTCTTT; CDR3aa: CASSILPGNTEAFF
j_gene: TRBJ1-1; v_gene: TRBV29-1; abundance: NA; d_gene: TRBD1; CDR3nt: TGCAGCGTTGAAGTGTTGGGGACAGAGAACACTGAAGCTTTCTTT; CDR3aa: CSVEVLGTENTEAFF
j_gene: TRBJ2-3; v_gene: TRBV10-3; abundance: NA; d_gene: TRBD2; CDR3nt: TGTGCCATCAGTGTGGAAGCGGGGGGGCCCACAGATACGCAGTATTTT; CDR3aa: CAISVEAGGPTDTQYF
j_gene: TRBJ1-5; v_gene: TRBV9; abundance: many; d_gene: NA; CDR3nt: TGTGCCAGCTCGCGTGGGGCGAGCAATCAGCCCCAGCATTTT; CDR3aa: CASSRGASNQPQHF
j_gene: TRBJ1-5; v_gene: TRBV12-3/TRBV12-4; abundance: many; d_gene: NA; CDR3nt: TGTGCCAGCAGTTTAAGGTCTTATCAGCCCCAGCATTTT; CDR3aa: CASSLRSYQPQHF
j_gene: TRBJ2-3; v_gene: TRBV20-1; abundance: few; d_gene: NA; CDR3nt: TGCAGTGCTAGAGTCTATGCTGCTAGCACAGATACGCAGTATTTT; CDR3aa: CSARVYAASTDTQYF
j_gene: TRBJ2-1; v_gene: TRBV12-3/TRBV12-4; abundance: NA; d_gene: TRBD2; CDR3nt: TGTGCCAGCAGTTTTGTAGCGGGGGGCGGAAATGAGCAGTTCTTC; CDR3aa: CASSFVAGGGNEQFF
j_gene: TRBJ1-4; v_gene: TRBV12-3/TRBV12-4; abundance: many; d_gene: NA; CDR3nt: TGTGCCAGCAGTTTCTCCCAGTCTAATGAAAAACTGTTTTTT; CDR3aa: CASSFSQSNEKLFF
j_gene: TRBJ1-2; v_gene: TRBV4-2; abundance: NA; d_gene: NA; CDR3nt: TGTGCCAGCAGCCCTACGGAGGGCGAAAGGGCCTATGGCTACACCTTC; CDR3aa: CASSPTEGERAYGYTF
j_gene: TRBJ2-6; v_gene: TRBV5-4; abundance: many; d_gene: NA; CDR3nt: TGTGCCAGCAGCTTGGAAGGCAGGGGATCGTCAGGGGCCAACGTCCTGACTTTC; CDR3aa: CASSLEGRGSSGANVLTF
j_gene: TRBJ1-1; v_gene: TRBV7-9; abundance: NA; d_gene: NA; CDR3nt: TGTGCCAGCAGCTTAGCGCAGGGTCACACTGAAGCTTTCTTT; CDR3aa: CASSLAQGHTEAFF
j_gene: TRBJ1-6; v_gene: TRBV20-1; abundance: few; d_gene: NA; CDR3nt: TGCAGTGCTACCTCAGAGGGTTCACCCCTCCACTTT; CDR3aa: CSATSEGSPLHF
j_gene: TRBJ1-6; v_gene: TRBV4-3; abundance: few; d_gene: TRBD1; CDR3nt: TGCGCCAGCAGCCAAGATGGACAGGGTCATAATTCACCCCTCCACTTT; CDR3aa: CASSQDGQGHNSPLHF
j_gene: TRBJ2-7; v_gene: TRBV7-9; abundance: few; d_gene: NA; CDR3nt: TGTGCCAGCAGCTTAGCCGGGGGAGAGCCCGAGCAGTACTTC; CDR3aa: CASSLAGGEPEQYF
j_gene: TRBJ2-3; v_gene: TRBV6-1; abundance: NA; d_gene: TRBD2; CDR3nt: TGTGCCAGCAGTCTCCTAGCGGGGGTCAGCACAGATACGCAGTATTTT; CDR3aa: CASSLLAGVSTDTQYF